Given below is one T cell receptor beta chain in context. Its matching antigen is unknown. Among the donors, all were healthy bone marrow donors. With 60 Vbeta and 13 Jbeta primers, the PCR was carried out. This table comes from immunoSEQ multiplex PCR, and its TCRdb copy is limited to in-frame clones, with some not included. Of 300,000 or so clones in the sample, 84% were seen once. The data stem from a study of cytomegalovirus exposure and HLA in healthy donors. Overall study findings and caveats: It was reported that TCR beta sequences correctly inferred the HLA-A and HLA-B alleles for most subjects.

The V gene's germline CDR1 is LGHNA and CDR2 YSLEER. V lost 1 base and J lost 3; bases outside the gene matches: 10. CDR3 length: 19 residues. Specimen: PBMCs. J is TRBJ2-3 and V is TRBV4-3; 13 nucleotides line up with TRBD2. The sequence was collected from a woman aged 40 to 50 in good health and CMV-seropositive. The CDR3 is CASSQASTSGRAETDTQYF. In DNA, the CDR3 is TGCGCCAGCAGCCAAGCGTCTACTAGCGGGAGGGCCGAAACAGATACGCAGTATTTT.